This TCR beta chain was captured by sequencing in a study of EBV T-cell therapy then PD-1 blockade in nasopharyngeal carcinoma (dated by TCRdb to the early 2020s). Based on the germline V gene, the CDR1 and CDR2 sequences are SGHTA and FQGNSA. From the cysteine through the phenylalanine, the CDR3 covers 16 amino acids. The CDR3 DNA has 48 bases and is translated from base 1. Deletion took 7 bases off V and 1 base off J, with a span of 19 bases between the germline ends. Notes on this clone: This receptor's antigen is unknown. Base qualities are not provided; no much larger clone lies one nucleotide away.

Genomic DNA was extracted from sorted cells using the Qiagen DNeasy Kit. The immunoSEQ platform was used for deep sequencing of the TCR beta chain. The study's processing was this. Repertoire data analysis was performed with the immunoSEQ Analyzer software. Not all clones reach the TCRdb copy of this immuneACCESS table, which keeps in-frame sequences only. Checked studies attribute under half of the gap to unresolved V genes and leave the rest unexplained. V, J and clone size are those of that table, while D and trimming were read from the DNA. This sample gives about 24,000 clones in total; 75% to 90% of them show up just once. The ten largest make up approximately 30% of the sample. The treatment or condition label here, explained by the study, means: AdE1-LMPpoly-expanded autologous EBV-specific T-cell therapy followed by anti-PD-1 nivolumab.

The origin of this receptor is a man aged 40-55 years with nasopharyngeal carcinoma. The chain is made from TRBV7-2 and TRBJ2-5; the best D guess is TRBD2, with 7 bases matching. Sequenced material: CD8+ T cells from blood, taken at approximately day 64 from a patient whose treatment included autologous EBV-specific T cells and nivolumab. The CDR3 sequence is CASTPRGGALQETQYF. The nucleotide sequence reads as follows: TGTGCCAGCACCCCCCGTGGGGGGGCACTCCAAGAGACCCAGTACTTC. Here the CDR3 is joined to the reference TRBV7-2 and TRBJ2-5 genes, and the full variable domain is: GAGVSQSPSNKVTEKGKDVELRCDPISGHTALYWYRQSLGQGLEFLIYFQGNSAPDKSGLPSDRFSAERTGGSVSTLTIQRTQQEDSAVYLCASTPRGGALQETQYFGPGTRLLVL.